This entry is about one T cell receptor beta chain. These data originate in a study of blood T cell repertoires in COVID-19. This table comes from immunoSEQ multiplex PCR, and its TCRdb copy is limited to in-frame clones, with some not included. This table holds over 100,000 clones, around nine tenths found once. Germline assignment: CDR1 SGHTA and CDR2 FQGNSA. V lost 3 bases and J 1 base, leaving 4 bases between the germline ends. The CDR3 contains 12 residues. The sample was peripheral blood. V is TRBV7-2 and J is TRBJ2-7, with D hard to call. The source of this sequence is a man aged 45-65 years with active or convalescent COVID-19. The chain's CDR3 is CASSFSSYEQYV. CDR3 in DNA: TGTGCCAGCAGCTTCAGTTCCTACGAGCAGTACGTC.